Below, 14 T cell receptor beta chains from the same sample are listed, as sequenced in a study of blood T cells in healthy people across ages. Primed by a sample-barcoded 5' primer and a J-beta primer mix, a second PCR proceeded for roughly 7 to 12 cycles. MiXCR, run by TCRdb on the 5' RACE reads, gives a single entry per CDR3 protein. Here the sample spans fewer than 1,000,000 distinct CDR3 sequences, about half being singletons. Sequencing was done on a sample of blood. The origin of the receptors is a man older than 75 in good health.

CDR3 residues: CASSQTGEGGNQPQHF. CDR3 in DNA: TGTGCCAGCAGCCAGACAGGGGAGGGAGGCAATCAGCCCCAGCATTTT. The chain links TRBV6-6 to TRBJ1-5; 8 nucleotides agree with TRBD1. The V segment lost 6 bases and the J segment 2 bases; nucleotides outside the gene matches: 9. The germline V gene has CDR1 MNHNY and CDR2 SVGAGI (reference sequence). The CDR3 loop spans 16 amino acids.

This chain links TRBV7-2 with TRBJ2-6; D gene unclear. CDR3 size: 15 residues. Trimming cost V 5 bases and J 1 base, with 9 bases left between them. CDR1 is SGHTA, CDR2 FQGNSA, per germline. For the CDR3, the DNA is TGTGCCAGCAGCCCCCACATATCTGGGGCCAACGTCCTGACTTTC. Its protein product is CASSPHISGANVLTF.

The chain employs TRBV7-2 and TRBJ2-7; 8 bases match TRBD1. This CDR3 is built from 14 residues. From germline, CDR1 is SGHTA and CDR2 FQGNSA. Losses at the gene ends were 5 bases for V and 0 bases for J; bases not matched to a gene: 3. The CDR3 DNA follows: TGTGCCAGCAGCCCAGGGGGCCTCTCCTACGAGCAGTACTTC. As protein: CASSPGGLSYEQYF.

The V and J genes are TRBV29-1 and TRBJ2-3; D is unclear. Germline CDR1 reads SQVTM; CDR2 reads ANQGSEA. V lost 6 bases and J lost 2, with 9 bases in between. The CDR3 is 12 amino acids. CDR3: CSVSEITDTQYF. CDR3 sequence (DNA): TGCAGCGTCTCGGAAATCACAGATACGCAGTATTTT.

The chain joins TRBV28 to TRBJ2-1; 10 bases agree with TRBD2. Germline trimming cut 2 bases from V and 9 bases from J; bases unmatched to any gene: 10. The CDR3 covers 16 residues. CDR1 MDHEN and CDR2 SYDVKM come from the germline V gene. The CDR3 sequence is CASSLRAGGPIGEQFF. Here the CDR3 DNA reads TGTGCCAGCAGTTTACGAGCGGGAGGGCCTATTGGTGAGCAGTTCTTC.

This clonotype has more than one count but fewer than ten. The genes are TRBV29-1 and TRBJ2-1; D uncertain. V lost 3 bases, J lost 7 bases, and 19 bases lay in between. Germline CDR1 SQVTM, CDR2 ANQGSEA. The CDR3 has 15 residues. The CDR3 loop reads CSVDNPLSAINEQFF. As DNA, the CDR3 is TGCAGCGTTGATAATCCTCTGAGCGCGATTAATGAGCAGTTCTTC.

This rearrangement joins TRBV12-3 or TRBV12-4 to TRBJ2-1; D is unresolved. Trimming took off 5 bases at V and 7 bases at J, with 15 bases between the two ends. The CDR3 has 14 amino acids. The CDR3 protein is CASSANELLNEQFF. CDR3 nucleotides: TGTGCCAGCAGTGCGAATGAGTTGTTGAATGAGCAGTTCTTC.

This clonotype turned up a few times. The J gene is TRBJ2-7, the V gene TRBV12-3 or TRBV12-4, with 8 bases lining up with TRBD1. The CDR3 totals 14 residues. The J segment lost 5 bases and the V segment lost 7 bases, leaving 10 bases of the junction unmatched. CDR3 in amino acids: CASTHQGALNEQYF. For the CDR3, the DNA is TGTGCCAGCACCCATCAGGGGGCCTTGAACGAGCAGTACTTC.

This clonotype occurred a few times. The rearrangement uses TRBV4-1 and TRBJ2-7; maybe TRBD2 (5 bases). This CDR3 has 15 amino acids. V lost 8 bases to trimming and J lost 2 bases, with 19 bases between them. CDR1 MGHRA and CDR2 YSYEKL come from the germline V gene. The CDR3 nucleotides read TGCGCCAGCTCTACCAACACGCCGGGAACCTACGAGCAGTACTTC. Its translation: CASSTNTPGTYEQYF.

The chain joins TRBV18 to TRBJ2-5; D call uncertain. The J call is uncertain, as TRBJ2-1 better fits the DNA end. Germline V gene lookup returns CDR1 KGHSH and CDR2 LQKENI. The CDR3 covers 13 residues. The CDR3 nucleotides are TGTGCCAGCTCATCGGACCTCCAAGAGACCCAGTTCTTC. Translated: CASSSDLQETQFF.

DNA of the CDR3: TGTGCCAGCAGCCCCGGACTAGCGGGTACCTCTCGAAAGTTCTTC. As protein: CASSPGLAGTSRKFF. The V call is TRBV7-3, the J call TRBJ2-1; TRBD2 matches 11 bases. The CDR3 extends over 15 amino acids. Germline CDR1 reads SGHTA; CDR2 reads FQGTGA. V trimming: 5 bases; J trimming: 14 bases; junction bases outside the gene matches: 14.

This clonotype was counted between two and nine times. The chain recombines TRBV6-5 with TRBJ2-1; possibly TRBD2 for D (5 bases). Germline CDR1 MNHEY, CDR2 SVGAGI. Deletions cut 6 bases from V and 6 bases from J, with 18 bases between. This CDR3 is 15 amino acids long. CDR3 sequence (DNA): TGTGCCAGCAGCCCTCAACGACTGGCGGGCAATGAGCAGTTCTTC. Translating gives CASSPQRLAGNEQFF.

The V call is TRBV7-6, the J call TRBJ2-1; weak D call: TRBD1 (5 bases). CDR1 is SGHVS, CDR2 FNYEAQ, per germline. Trimming shortened V by 1 base and J by 7 bases, and 11 bases separated the two germline ends. This CDR3 comprises 14 residues. The chain's CDR3 is CASSLESRGNEQFF. The CDR3 DNA reads TGTGCCAGCAGCTTAGAATCAAGGGGAAATGAGCAGTTCTTC.

This clonotype was detected only a few times. V and J are TRBV5-1 and TRBJ2-3; possible D gene TRBD2, 5 bases. The CDR3 runs 14 residues. CDR1 SGHRS and CDR2 YFSETQ come from the germline V gene. Trimming took off 1 base at V and 3 bases at J, with 9 bases between the two ends. Written as DNA, the CDR3 is TGCGCCAGCAGCTTGCCCACTAGGACAGATACGCAGTATTTT. It specifies CASSLPTRTDTQYF.